This TCR beta chain emerged from a study of T cells after yellow fever vaccination. This clonotype appeared many times. From the 5' RACE reads, TCRdb called clonotypes with MiXCR, one entry per CDR3 protein. The sample lists about 30,000 distinct CDR3 sequences, over 5.5% occurring once. Deletions cut 5 bases from V and 4 bases from J, with 11 bases between. Germline loops: CDR1 SEHNR, CDR2 FQNEAQ (reference sequence). This CDR3 spans 14 amino acids. This receptor was identified in a man in his thirties or forties who received the YFV17D yellow fever vaccine. The rearrangement links TRBV7-9 to TRBJ1-4; a weak D match, TRBD1 (5 bases). The sequencing here drew on PBMCs, either bulk or a sorted T-cell subset (CD4+, CD8+, memory, or dextramer-sorted; not recorded which), taken on the day of the yellow fever booster vaccination. CDR3 in DNA: TGTGCCAGCAGCGCAGGGACCCTTAATGAAAAACTGTTTTTT. This gives the protein CASSAGTLNEKLFF.